The rows below give T cell receptor beta chains drawn from one sample of a study of blood T cell repertoires in COVID-19. The method was immunoSEQ multiplex PCR; TCRdb's version includes in-frame clones alone and lacks a portion of them. The profile shows approximately 350,000 clones, about 90% of them singletons. The sample comprised peripheral blood. The origin of the receptors is a man aged 40-49 years with acute or convalescent COVID-19. Each CDR3 is given with its conserved first and last residue. Each record gives: CDR3 length, clone size, V gene, J gene, D gene, CDR3 DNA, CDR3 protein. D genes are given only for firm matches. Clone size is not always given. Where it is, it says once, few, many or a class for expanded clones.

14	-	TRBV27	TRBJ2-7	-	TGTGCCAGCAAGGGGCAGGGAGGCTCCTACGAGCAGTACTTC	CASKGQGGSYEQYF
17	-	TRBV29-1	TRBJ2-5	-	TGCAGCGTTGTCGGCCTAGCGTCCTACCCCCCCATGGAGACCCAGTACTTC	CSVVGLASYPPMETQYF
14	-	TRBV2	TRBJ1-2	-	TGTGCCAGCAGTCGAGACAGGATTACATATGGCTACACCTTC	CASSRDRITYGYTF
17	-	TRBV13	TRBJ2-7	TRBD2	TGTGCCAGCAGCTCTCCCCGGGGACTAGCGCTCTCCTACGAGCAGTACTTC	CASSSPRGLALSYEQYF
15	-	TRBV7-2	TRBJ2-7	TRBD1	TGTGCCAGCAGCTTAGCCTCGGACAGGGCGGAGGAGCAGTACTTC	CASSLASDRAEEQYF
16	once	TRBV11-2	TRBJ2-7	-	TGTGCCAGCAGCTTGAGGCCGACAGGGGAGGGATACGAGCAGTACTTC	CASSLRPTGEGYEQYF
16	-	TRBV7-3	TRBJ2-2	TRBD2	TGTGCCAGCAGCCCCACACTAGCGGGATTCACCGGGGAGCTGTTTTTT	CASSPTLAGFTGELFF
13	-	TRBV24-1	TRBJ1-5	-	TGTGCCACCAGGCTAACAGATGATCAGCCCCAGCATTTT	CATRLTDDQPQHF
13	-	TRBV24-1	TRBJ2-5	-	TGTGCCACCAGTGATTCTGCGTGGGAGACCCAGTACTTC	CATSDSAWETQYF
14	once	TRBV3-1/TRBV3-2	TRBJ2-1	-	TGTGCCAGCAGTCAAGTACGAGGGGGCAATGAGCAGTTCTTC	CASSQVRGGNEQFF
13	-	TRBV6-5	TRBJ1-1	-	TGTGCCAGCACTTGGCGCGGGAACACTGAAGCTTTCTTT	CASTWRGNTEAFF